One sample yielded the 20 T cell receptor beta chains listed below, sequenced in a study of T cells in pancreatic ductal adenocarcinoma. The selected patients with pancreatic ductal adenocarcinoma had surgery but no neoadjuvant therapy. Clones were sequenced by immunoSEQ multiplex PCR, and TCRdb holds only the in-frame ones, with some missing. The sample holds roughly 100,000 clones, 90% to 95% seen once. The sample consisted of PBMCs. The receptors were sampled from a human donor with pancreatic ductal adenocarcinoma.

This chain links TRBV13 with TRBJ2-3; 11 positions agree with TRBD2. The ends lost 3 bases at V and 2 bases at J; junction bases unmatched: 1. The CDR3 consists of 15 residues. The germline V gene encodes CDR1 PRHDT and CDR2 FYEKMQ (reference sequence). CDR3 DNA: TGTGCCAGCAGCTTTAGCGGGAGGGACACAGATACGCAGTATTTT. The encoded protein is CASSFSGRDTDTQYF.

This clone was recorded once. This sequence joins TRBV6-5 and TRBJ2-1, with 11 bases fitting TRBD1. The CDR3 totals 16 residues. Trimming removed 3 bases from V and 5 bases from J; junction bases left unmatched: 6. Germline V gene lookup returns CDR1 MNHEY and CDR2 SVGAGI. The CDR3 is CASSYFRDRGDNEQFF. CDR3 coding DNA: TGTGCCAGCAGTTATTTCCGGGACAGGGGGGACAATGAGCAGTTCTTC.

The V and J genes are TRBV28 and TRBJ2-7; 7 bases are shared with TRBD2. This CDR3 has 14 amino acids. V lost 6 bases to trimming and J lost 3 bases; unmatched junction nucleotides: 8. Germline-derived CDR1 and CDR2 are MDHEN and SYDVKM. The CDR3 protein is CASRSSGPIYEQYF. The CDR3 nucleotides read TGTGCCAGCAGATCTAGCGGACCCATCTACGAGCAGTACTTC.

CDR3: CASSFTSGSEQFF. For the CDR3, the DNA is TGTGCCAGCAGCTTTACGAGCGGGAGTGAGCAGTTCTTC. The rearrangement links TRBV7-2 to TRBJ2-1; 8 bases match TRBD2. Per germline, CDR1 SGHTA and CDR2 FQGNSA. V trimming: 3 bases; J trimming: 9 bases; junction bases outside the gene matches: 4. This CDR3 has 13 residues.

The chain joins TRBV21-1 to TRBJ2-7; TRBD1 reflects the table's D call only, with no check against the DNA. TRBV21-1 constitutes a pseudogene. This CDR3 region has 13 residues. Written as DNA, the CDR3 is TGTGCCAGCAGCCGTTGGACAGACTACGAGCAGTACTTC. Translated: CASSRWTDYEQYF.

This clone was counted once. The chain has TRBV15 and TRBJ1-1, with D hard to call. This CDR3 spans 17 amino acids. Looked up from germline, CDR1 is LNHNV and CDR2 is YYDKDF (reference sequence). V lost 0 bases and J 1 base, leaving 15 bases between the germline ends. For the CDR3, the DNA is TGTGCCACCAGCAGAGATTATGGTTACAAAAAGAACACTGAAGCTTTCTTT. It is translated as CATSRDYGYKKNTEAFF.

The gene calls are TRBV5-1 and TRBJ2-7; no reliable D call. The CDR3 contains 14 residues. CDR1 SGHRS and CDR2 YFSETQ come from the germline V gene. The ends were cut back, 0 bases at V and 3 bases at J, with 10 bases in the middle. This chain's CDR3 is CASSLGPHLYEQYF. The CDR3 nucleotides read TGCGCCAGCAGCTTGGGGCCCCACCTCTACGAGCAGTACTTC. Combining the CDR3 with reference TRBV5-1 and TRBJ2-7 gives the whole variable domain KAGVTQTPRYLIKTRGQQVTLSCSPISGHRSVSWYQQTPGQGLQFLFEYFSETQRNKGNFPGRFSGRQFSNSRSEMNVSTLELGDSALYLCASSLGPHLYEQYFGPGTRLTVT.

J is TRBJ1-5 and V is TRBV30; D is uncertain. CDR3 length: 16 residues. The germline V and J ends were trimmed by 0 bases and 7 bases, with 19 bases remaining between them. The germline V gene encodes CDR1 GTSNPN and CDR2 SVGIG (reference sequence). Written as DNA, the CDR3 is TGTGCCTGGAGTGTACTTCAGGTGGGGAGCCCGCAGCCCCAGCATTTT. This sequence encodes CAWSVLQVGSPQPQHF.

The rearrangement links TRBV2 to TRBJ2-2; D unresolved. Trimming pared 1 base from V and 3 bases from J, leaving 6 bases between. This CDR3 region has 14 residues. The germline V gene encodes CDR1 SNHLY and CDR2 FYNNEI. The CDR3 bases are TGTGCCAGCAGTGAAGACTCGTACACCGGGGAGCTGTTTTTT. Translation gives CASSEDSYTGELFF.

This sequence joins TRBV18 and TRBJ2-5; D might be TRBD2 (5 bases). The CDR3 spans 16 residues. The ends were cut back, 3 bases at V and 4 bases at J, with 18 bases in the middle. In germline, CDR1 is KGHSH, CDR2 LQKENI. CDR3 sequence: CASSPSKDPGGETQYF. CDR3 bases: TGTGCCAGCTCACCTTCCAAAGACCCCGGAGGAGAGACCCAGTACTTC.

The chain couples TRBV7-3 to TRBJ2-3, with D uncertain. V was clipped by 0 bases and J by 9 bases, with 10 bases between them. The CDR3 extends over 13 amino acids. Germline CDR1 and CDR2: SGHTA and FQGTGA. CDR3 DNA sequence: TGTGCCAGCAGCTTAACTATAACGGAGACGCAGTATTTT. It yields the protein CASSLTITETQYF.

The V and J genes are TRBV28 and TRBJ2-1; 7 nucleotides match TRBD2. The CDR3 consists of 13 residues. After removal of 8 bases from V and 12 bases from J, the junction contained 13 bases not matched to a gene. Germline V CDR1 and CDR2: MDHEN, SYDVKM. The chain's CDR3 is CASGAEAWGGQFF. The CDR3 DNA sequence: TGTGCCAGCGGGGCCGAGGCCTGGGGGGGGCAGTTCTTC.

The chain combines TRBV6-6 with TRBJ1-1, with D unresolved. CDR1 MNHNY and CDR2 SVGAGI come from the germline V gene (reference sequence). This CDR3 spans 12 amino acids. V dropped 6 bases and J dropped 6 bases, with 11 bases sitting between them. The CDR3 nucleotides are TGTGCCAGCAGACTTAGGCAGGCTGAAGCTTTCTTT. Its translation is CASRLRQAEAFF.

Remarks on this clone: The sample carries other DNA sequences with the same CDR3. This chain connects TRBV6-5 to TRBJ1-1, with unresolved D. Germline V gene data show CDR1 as MNHEY and CDR2 as SVGAGI. V gave up 5 bases and J gave up 1 base, with 8 bases separating them. The CDR3 has 13 residues. The CDR3 spells CASSPAGNTEAFF. CDR3 DNA sequence: TGTGCCAGCAGTCCAGCAGGGAACACTGAAGCTTTCTTT.

This chain uses TRBV6-4 with TRBJ1-5; unclear D gene. This CDR3 has 13 amino acids. The V gene's germline CDR1 is MRHNA and CDR2 SNTAGT. With 5 bases removed from V and 7 bases from J, the gap between germline ends came to 12 bases. The DNA of the CDR3 is TGTGCCAGCAGTTACCGCGAGGGCCAGCCCCAGCATTTT. Translation gives CASSYREGQPQHF.

The chain is built from TRBV2 and TRBJ2-5; TRBD1 is a possible D gene (6 bases). CDR1 is SNHLY and CDR2 is FYNNEI in the germline V gene. The ends were cut back, 5 bases at V and 1 base at J, with 20 bases in the middle. The CDR3 totals 17 residues. The CDR3 DNA sequence: TGTGCCAGCAGTCACGTTTGGACAGTGGGATCCCAAGAGACCCAGTACTTC. Translation: CASSHVWTVGSQETQYF.

The count of this clone is one. The chain links TRBV18 to TRBJ1-4; D is possibly TRBD1 (5 bases). The ends were cut back, 2 bases at V and 7 bases at J, with 14 bases in the middle. Germline-derived CDR1 and CDR2 are KGHSH and LQKENI. The CDR3 length is 15 residues. CDR3 sequence: CASSPGRADSEKLFF. For the CDR3, the DNA is TGTGCCAGCTCACCAGGACGCGCCGACAGTGAAAAACTGTTTTTT.

V is TRBV28 and J is TRBJ2-7; tentatively, D is TRBD1 (8 bases). The germline V gene has CDR1 MDHEN and CDR2 SYDVKM. The CDR3 totals 13 residues. Between the trimmed V and J ends, which lost 8 bases and 3 bases, there was a span of 14 bases. In DNA form, the CDR3 reads TGTGCCAGCGTACAGGGGGGGTACTACGAGCAGTACTTC. Translated, it gives CASVQGGYYEQYF. The variable domain in full, completed from reference TRBV28 and TRBJ2-7, reads DVKVTQSSRYLVKRTGEKVFLECVQDMDHENMFWYRQDPGLGLRLIYFSYDVKMKEKGDIPEGYSVSREKKERFSLILESASTNQTSMYLCASVQGGYYEQYFGPGTRLTVT.

The chain employs TRBV18 and TRBJ1-2; 12 bases match TRBD1. Germline lookup yields CDR1 KGHSH and CDR2 LQKENI. Trimming at V came to 2 bases and at J to 8 bases, leaving 12 bases not matched to a gene. CDR3 length: 17 residues. CDR3 protein: CASSPSVFRDRGHGYTF. Written as DNA, the CDR3 is TGTGCCAGCTCACCAAGTGTGTTCCGGGACAGGGGGCACGGCTACACCTTC.

This sequence joins TRBV5-4 and TRBJ2-5; 11 nucleotides line up with TRBD1. The trim removed 4 bases at V and 4 bases at J, leaving 6 bases unmatched. The germline V gene has CDR1 SGHNT and CDR2 YYREEE (reference sequence). The CDR3 has 15 residues. The CDR3 nucleotides are TGTGCCAGCAGCCCCCCCGGGACAGGGGGAGAGACCCAGTACTTC. Its translation: CASSPPGTGGETQYF.